Listed below are T cell receptor beta chains from one sample, sequenced in a study of blood T cells in healthy people across ages. In TCRdb, the 5' RACE reads were re-called with MiXCR into one record per CDR3 protein. The table has 700,000 to 800,000 distinct CDR3 sequences, 43% seen once. Specimen: blood. The receptors shown here come from an older woman in good health. The CDR3 runs from the conserved cysteine through the conserved F or W.

j_gene: TRBJ2-1; v_gene: TRBV18; CDR3aa: CASLKMGDEQFF
j_gene: TRBJ2-5; v_gene: TRBV9; CDR3aa: CASSDRPAGPPETQYF
j_gene: TRBJ2-3; v_gene: TRBV3-1; CDR3aa: CASSQVGSSTDTQYF
j_gene: TRBJ1-5; v_gene: TRBV27; CDR3aa: CASSPYRQGFNQPRHF
j_gene: TRBJ1-6; v_gene: TRBV12-3/TRBV12-4; CDR3aa: CASSWTGKDSPLHF
j_gene: TRBJ2-5; v_gene: TRBV6-2/TRBV6-3; CDR3aa: CASRPSTSGPPETQYF
j_gene: TRBJ2-5; v_gene: TRBV29-1; CDR3aa: CSVDGTSGPPKYF
j_gene: TRBJ2-1; v_gene: TRBV18; CDR3aa: CASAVSSYNEQFF
j_gene: TRBJ2-3; v_gene: TRBV7-9; CDR3aa: CASTRPGDTDTQYF
j_gene: TRBJ2-5; v_gene: TRBV21-1; CDR3aa: CASSKDPGGVEEQYF
j_gene: -; v_gene: TRBV13; CDR3aa: CASTGTGGQETQYF
j_gene: TRBJ2-5; v_gene: TRBV20-1; CDR3aa: CSARLPVVEQYF
j_gene: -; v_gene: TRBV15; CDR3aa: CATSRDQELETQYF
j_gene: TRBJ1-2; v_gene: TRBV20-1; CDR3aa: CSASGQGDYGYTF
j_gene: TRBJ1-5; v_gene: TRBV6-6; CDR3aa: CATHGGNQPQHF
j_gene: TRBJ2-1; v_gene: TRBV5-6; CDR3aa: CASSFTSGRAGNEQFF
j_gene: TRBJ2-7; v_gene: TRBV29-1; CDR3aa: CSVEVEGTEGSYEQYF
j_gene: TRBJ2-1; v_gene: TRBV11-1; CDR3aa: CASSLGWTSGLVDEQFF
j_gene: TRBJ2-6; v_gene: TRBV5-1; CDR3aa: CASSRGQGSSGANVLTF
j_gene: TRBJ2-7; v_gene: TRBV7-9; CDR3aa: CASSLRVFEQYF
j_gene: TRBJ1-4; v_gene: TRBV6-5; CDR3aa: CASSLEKGREKLFF
j_gene: TRBJ2-4; v_gene: TRBV28; CDR3aa: CASSWGRNIQYF
j_gene: TRBJ2-7; v_gene: TRBV5-1; CDR3aa: CASSPPTGAGGEQYF
j_gene: TRBJ2-6; v_gene: TRBV20-1; CDR3aa: CSARATGEGPFNVLTF
j_gene: TRBJ2-5; v_gene: TRBV3-1; CDR3aa: CASSRSGEETQYF
j_gene: TRBJ1-2; v_gene: TRBV20-1; CDR3aa: CSARRLGTADYGYTF
j_gene: TRBJ1-2; v_gene: TRBV29-1; CDR3aa: CSVDPGTDLYGYTF
j_gene: TRBJ2-7; v_gene: TRBV7-9; CDR3aa: CASSAYRGAGEQYF
j_gene: TRBJ2-7; v_gene: TRBV28; CDR3aa: CATEDRATYEQYF
j_gene: TRBJ2-3; v_gene: TRBV3-1; CDR3aa: CASSQEVLGDTQYF
j_gene: -; v_gene: TRBV2; CDR3aa: CASTGTSYEQYF
j_gene: TRBJ2-1; v_gene: TRBV20-1; CDR3aa: CSARDRGGGRSYNEQFF
j_gene: TRBJ2-1; v_gene: TRBV5-1; CDR3aa: CASSPWTSGGYNEQFF
j_gene: TRBJ2-5; v_gene: TRBV7-3; CDR3aa: CASSLSTEPTETQYF
j_gene: TRBJ2-5; v_gene: TRBV10-3; CDR3aa: CAISEGQAVTQQYF
j_gene: TRBJ2-7; v_gene: TRBV27; CDR3aa: CASSLGQGDEQYF
j_gene: TRBJ2-7; v_gene: TRBV12-3/TRBV12-4; CDR3aa: CASSELRYEQYF
j_gene: TRBJ2-7; v_gene: TRBV29-1; CDR3aa: CSVEGVGQGSYEQYF
j_gene: TRBJ2-3; v_gene: TRBV20-1; CDR3aa: CSAPGLAGGDTQYF
j_gene: TRBJ2-3; v_gene: TRBV6-5; CDR3aa: CASSTLSADTQYF
j_gene: TRBJ2-5; v_gene: TRBV29-1; CDR3aa: CSVGRGGETQYF
j_gene: TRBJ1-4; v_gene: TRBV6-6; CDR3aa: CASSYEGIREKLFF
j_gene: TRBJ2-7; v_gene: TRBV7-9; CDR3aa: CASSPQAVLSLEQYF
j_gene: TRBJ2-1; v_gene: TRBV14; CDR3aa: CASSQGWGGNEQFF
j_gene: TRBJ2-3; v_gene: TRBV20-1; CDR3aa: CSARTSGGSTQYF
j_gene: TRBJ2-5; v_gene: TRBV7-9; CDR3aa: CASRRTGETQYF
j_gene: TRBJ2-3; v_gene: TRBV9; CDR3aa: CASSPSSDHTDTQYF